This TCR beta chain was identified during a study of a mutant IDH1 vaccine in newly diagnosed glioma. On the study more broadly: Patients began vaccination 4-6 weeks after radiotherapy alone, or with temozolomide cycles. Previous care, which was radiotherapy, temozolomide, or both, most often involved both.

This clone was seen a single time. What it binds is not known. One end of the junction varies from germline; a read error may be responsible. Germline V gene sequence: CDR1 SSHAT, CDR2 FNYEAQ (reference sequence). There are 15 residues in the CDR3. TCRdb keeps only in-frame clones here, not all; method: immunoSEQ multiplex PCR. The data show roughly 43,000 clones, 70% to 85% seen once. Points from the study as a whole: The study observed vaccine-induced immune responses in just over 90% of patients.

Time point described: week 47, end of study. Vaccination used 300 ug of mutant IDH1 20-mer peptide per dose, with topical imiquimod. The sequenced sample was PBMCs, obtained from a glioma patient whose treatment included an IDH1 peptide vaccine. The TCR comes from a man younger than 35 with glioma. Some clones in this sample may be carry-over from other donors' samples. This chain connects TRBV7-7 to TRBJ2-7; weak D call: TRBD1 (6 bases). This CDR3 reads CASSPGPQGSSEQYF. In DNA form, the CDR3 reads TGTGCTAGCAGCCCCGGGCCACAGGGTTCCTCCGAGCAGTACTTC. The variable domain in full, completed from reference TRBV7-7 and TRBJ2-7, reads GAGVSQSPRYKVTKRGQDVTLRCDPISSHATLYWYQQALGQGPEFLTYFNYEAQPDKSGLPSDRFSAERPEGSISTLTIQRTEQRDSAMYRCASSPGPQGSSEQYFGPGTRLTVT.